Listed below are T cell receptor beta chains from one sample, sequenced in a study of blood T cell repertoires in COVID-19. TCRdb's copy holds only in-frame clones and misses some; the assay was immunoSEQ multiplex PCR. The sample lists some 40,000 clones, more than 65% occurring once. Material: peripheral blood. The source is a human donor in a cohort sampled during active COVID-19. CDR3s include the opening cysteine and the closing phenylalanine or tryptophan. The D gene is left open where the match is weak. Some rows have no size entry. The others give once, few or many, or a class for an expanded clone.

J gene: TRBJ1-6; clone size: -; D gene: TRBD1; V gene: TRBV28; CDR3 DNA: TGTGCCAGCAGTGTGACAGGGGGCTATTCACCCCTCCACTTT; CDR3 protein: CASSVTGGYSPLHF
J gene: TRBJ2-3; clone size: -; D gene: TRBD2; V gene: TRBV9; CDR3 DNA: TGTGCCAGCAGCCCCTTCCCTAGCGGGGTTACAGATACGCAGTATTTT; CDR3 protein: CASSPFPSGVTDTQYF
J gene: TRBJ2-4; clone size: -; D gene: -; V gene: TRBV2; CDR3 DNA: TGTGCCAGCAGCTCGGGCCCCATCTCGGAGGGAAACATTCAGTACTTC; CDR3 protein: CASSSGPISEGNIQYF
J gene: TRBJ2-5; clone size: -; D gene: TRBD1; V gene: TRBV25-1; CDR3 DNA: TGTGCCTCGGGGACAGGGGCGGTGGAGACCCAGTACTTC; CDR3 protein: CASGTGAVETQYF
J gene: TRBJ1-4; clone size: -; D gene: -; V gene: TRBV30; CDR3 DNA: TGTGCCTGGAGTGACAGGACCACAAATGAAAAACTGTTTTTT; CDR3 protein: CAWSDRTTNEKLFF
J gene: TRBJ2-2; clone size: -; D gene: TRBD2; V gene: TRBV5-5; CDR3 DNA: TGTGCCAGCAGCTTTTCGTCTAGCGGAGCCAACACCGGGGAGCTGTTTTTT; CDR3 protein: CASSFSSSGANTGELFF
J gene: TRBJ1-1; clone size: few; D gene: -; V gene: TRBV29-1; CDR3 DNA: TGCAGCGTTGAAGAAGACGCGGAGAGGACTGAAGCTTTCTTT; CDR3 protein: CSVEEDAERTEAFF
J gene: TRBJ1-2; clone size: -; D gene: TRBD1; V gene: TRBV5-4; CDR3 DNA: TGTGCCAGCAGCTTGGGCCGGACAGGGGGGTTGGGATTGTATGGCTACACCTTC; CDR3 protein: CASSLGRTGGLGLYGYTF
J gene: TRBJ2-7; clone size: -; D gene: TRBD1; V gene: TRBV28; CDR3 DNA: TGTGCCAGCAGTCCCGGGACAGTTAACTACGAGCAGTACTTC; CDR3 protein: CASSPGTVNYEQYF
J gene: TRBJ1-3; clone size: -; D gene: -; V gene: TRBV30; CDR3 DNA: TGTGCCTTACAGGACAACTCTGGAAACACCATATATTTT; CDR3 protein: CALQDNSGNTIYF
J gene: TRBJ1-6; clone size: -; D gene: -; V gene: TRBV6-6; CDR3 DNA: TGTGCCAGCAGTGCCGGTCGGGGAACGGGGTCACCCCTCCACTTT; CDR3 protein: CASSAGRGTGSPLHF
J gene: TRBJ1-6; clone size: few; D gene: TRBD1; V gene: TRBV10-2; CDR3 DNA: TGCGCCAGCGGAGCCGGGACAGGGGAAAATTCACCCCTCCACTTT; CDR3 protein: CASGAGTGENSPLHF
J gene: TRBJ2-7; clone size: -; D gene: TRBD1; V gene: TRBV6-6; CDR3 DNA: TGTGCCAGCAGTGAGACGGGACAGCCCTACGAGCAGTACTTC; CDR3 protein: CASSETGQPYEQYF
J gene: TRBJ1-5; clone size: -; D gene: -; V gene: TRBV29-1; CDR3 DNA: TGCAGCGTTGGAGGCAACAATCAGCCCCAGCATTTT; CDR3 protein: CSVGGNNQPQHF
J gene: TRBJ2-1; clone size: -; D gene: TRBD2; V gene: TRBV19; CDR3 DNA: TGTGCCAGTAGTACCGGGGGGGAGTTAGCCCACAATGAGCAGTTCTTC; CDR3 protein: CASSTGGELAHNEQFF
J gene: TRBJ1-5; clone size: -; D gene: -; V gene: TRBV10-3; CDR3 DNA: TGTGCCATCAGTGAGTCGGAGGGGCCCAATCAGCCCCAGCATTTT; CDR3 protein: CAISESEGPNQPQHF
J gene: TRBJ1-2; clone size: -; D gene: -; V gene: TRBV28; CDR3 DNA: TGTGCCAGCACCCCCCGGGGGTCGAAGCCCTATGGCTACACCTTC; CDR3 protein: CASTPRGSKPYGYTF
J gene: TRBJ2-3; clone size: -; D gene: TRBD2; V gene: TRBV10-1; CDR3 DNA: TGCGCCAGCAGTGCGCCCGGACTAGCGGGAGTAGATACGCAGTATTTT; CDR3 protein: CASSAPGLAGVDTQYF
J gene: TRBJ2-1; clone size: -; D gene: TRBD2; V gene: TRBV6-6; CDR3 DNA: TGTGCCAGCAGTTACCCTACTAGCGGGAGGAATGAGCAGTTCTTC; CDR3 protein: CASSYPTSGRNEQFF
J gene: TRBJ2-7; clone size: -; D gene: TRBD1; V gene: TRBV10-2; CDR3 DNA: TGCGCCAGCAGTGGAACAGGGGGCTACTACGAGCAGTACTTC; CDR3 protein: CASSGTGGYYEQYF
J gene: TRBJ1-1; clone size: -; D gene: -; V gene: TRBV25-1; CDR3 DNA: TGTGCCAGCAGTTTAAGGGAGGGGGACGAAGCTTTCTTT; CDR3 protein: CASSLREGDEAFF
J gene: TRBJ2-7; clone size: -; D gene: TRBD2; V gene: TRBV10-1; CDR3 DNA: TGCGCCAGCAGTGAGGCAGGACTAGCGGGAGGAGGTTCCTACGAGCAGTACTTC; CDR3 protein: CASSEAGLAGGGSYEQYF
J gene: TRBJ2-2; clone size: -; D gene: -; V gene: TRBV19; CDR3 DNA: TGTGCCAGTACCCAACGGCGGGGAGCAAACACCGGGGAGCTGTTTTTT; CDR3 protein: CASTQRRGANTGELFF
J gene: TRBJ1-2; clone size: -; D gene: TRBD1; V gene: TRBV30; CDR3 DNA: TGTGCCTGGAGTCCCGCAGGGGGATATGGCTACACCTTC; CDR3 protein: CAWSPAGGYGYTF
J gene: TRBJ2-7; clone size: -; D gene: -; V gene: TRBV5-6; CDR3 DNA: TGTGCCAGCAGCTTGTTTAGCGGCGGGGTACCCTACGAGCAGTACTTC; CDR3 protein: CASSLFSGGVPYEQYF
J gene: TRBJ2-1; clone size: -; D gene: TRBD2; V gene: TRBV24-1; CDR3 DNA: TGTGCCACCAGTGATCTGACTAGCGGGAGGAGGGGTGAGCAGTTCTTC; CDR3 protein: CATSDLTSGRRGEQFF
J gene: TRBJ1-1; clone size: -; D gene: -; V gene: TRBV6-1; CDR3 DNA: TGTGCCAGCAGTGAAATTACCAGGGTCACTGAAGCTTTCTTT; CDR3 protein: CASSEITRVTEAFF
J gene: TRBJ2-7; clone size: few; D gene: TRBD2; V gene: TRBV19; CDR3 DNA: TGTGCCAGTAGTATTGGACTAGCGGACTCCTACGAGCAGTACTTC; CDR3 protein: CASSIGLADSYEQYF